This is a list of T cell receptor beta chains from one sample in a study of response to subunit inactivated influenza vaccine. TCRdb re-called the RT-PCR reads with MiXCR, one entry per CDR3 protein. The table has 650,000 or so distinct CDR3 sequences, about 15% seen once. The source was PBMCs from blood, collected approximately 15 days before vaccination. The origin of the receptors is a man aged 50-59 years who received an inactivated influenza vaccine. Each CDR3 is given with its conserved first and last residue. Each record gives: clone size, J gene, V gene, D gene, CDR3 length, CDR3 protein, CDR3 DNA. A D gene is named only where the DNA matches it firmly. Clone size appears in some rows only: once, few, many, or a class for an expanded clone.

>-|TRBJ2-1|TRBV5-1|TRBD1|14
CASKPGQGANEQFF
TGCGCCAGCAAACCGGGACAGGGAGCCAATGAGCAGTTCTTC
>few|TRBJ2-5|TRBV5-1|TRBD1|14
CASSYWTGEETQYF
TGCGCCAGCAGCTATTGGACAGGGGAAGAGACCCAGTACTTC
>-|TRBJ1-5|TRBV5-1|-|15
CASSLDGGPGQPQHF
TGCGCCAGCAGCTTGGACGGGGGACCGGGACAGCCCCAGCATTTT
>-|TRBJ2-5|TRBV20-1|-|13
CRPRGSYQETQYF
TGCAGGCCCCGCGGGTCGTACCAAGAGACCCAGTACTTC
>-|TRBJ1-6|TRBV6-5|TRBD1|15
CASSYTGDDNSPLHF
TGTGCCAGCAGTTATACAGGGGACGATAATTCACCCCTCCACTTT
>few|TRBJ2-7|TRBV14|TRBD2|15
CASSQGGGRVYEQYF
TGTGCCAGCAGCCAAGGAGGTGGGAGGGTCTACGAGCAGTACTTC
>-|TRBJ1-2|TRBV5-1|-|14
CASSLAVAGDGYTF
TGCGCCAGCAGCTTGGCCGTGGCAGGGGATGGCTACACCTTC
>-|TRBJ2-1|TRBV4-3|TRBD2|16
CASSQGPLLAGVEQFF
TGCGCCAGCAGCCAAGGGCCTTTATTAGCGGGAGTTGAGCAGTTCTTC
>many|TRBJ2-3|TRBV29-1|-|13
CSVDTRFTDTQYF
TGCAGCGTTGATACGAGGTTCACAGATACGCAGTATTTT
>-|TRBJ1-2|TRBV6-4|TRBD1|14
CASSETDRDYGYTF
TGTGCCAGCAGTGAAACCGACAGGGACTATGGCTACACCTTC
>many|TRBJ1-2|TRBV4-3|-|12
CASSQAGYGYTF
TGCGCCAGCAGCCAAGCGGGTTATGGCTACACCTTC
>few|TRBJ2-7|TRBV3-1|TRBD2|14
CASSQASGMSEQYF
TGTGCCAGCAGCCAAGCTAGCGGGATGTCCGAGCAGTACTTC
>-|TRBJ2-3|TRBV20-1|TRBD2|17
CSARPGLAGVGTDTQYF
TGCAGTGCTAGGCCGGGACTAGCGGGAGTGGGCACCGATACGCAGTATTTT
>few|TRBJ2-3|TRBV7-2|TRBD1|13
CARRDRGTDTQYF
TGTGCCCGACGGGACAGGGGAACAGATACGCAGTATTTT
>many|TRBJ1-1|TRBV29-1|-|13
CSVAAGANTEAFF
TGCAGCGTTGCTGCAGGGGCGAACACTGAAGCTTTCTTT
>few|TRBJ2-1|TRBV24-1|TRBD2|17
CATSDTRLALRDNEQFF
TGTGCCACCAGTGATACTCGACTAGCCCTAAGGGACAATGAGCAGTTCTTC
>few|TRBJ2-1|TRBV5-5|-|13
CASSLDRHREQFF
TGTGCCAGCAGCTTGGACAGGCATCGTGAGCAGTTCTTC
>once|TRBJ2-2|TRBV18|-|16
CASQASSPRWDGELFF
TGTGCCAGCCAAGCCAGTAGCCCACGATGGGACGGGGAGCTGTTTTTT
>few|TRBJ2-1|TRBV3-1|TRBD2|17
CASSSLLGGSSYNEQFF
TGTGCCAGCAGCTCACTCTTGGGGGGGAGCTCCTACAATGAGCAGTTCTTC
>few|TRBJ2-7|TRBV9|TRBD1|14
CASSTRDSAYEQYF
TGTGCCAGCAGCACCCGGGACAGCGCCTACGAGCAGTACTTC
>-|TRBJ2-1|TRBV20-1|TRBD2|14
CSASRTSGGNEQFF
TGCAGTGCTAGTCGGACTAGCGGGGGCAATGAGCAGTTCTTC
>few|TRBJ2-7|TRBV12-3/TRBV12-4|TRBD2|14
CASSLRGRSGEQYF
TGTGCCAGCAGTTTACGCGGGAGAAGTGGCGAGCAGTACTTC
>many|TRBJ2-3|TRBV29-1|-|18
CSVPDVTDSFIDTDTQYF
TGCAGCGTCCCAGATGTGACAGATTCCTTCATCGACACAGATACGCAGTATTTT
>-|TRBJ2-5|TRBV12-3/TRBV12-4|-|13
CASSTSRAGTQYF
TGTGCCAGCAGCACTAGCAGGGCCGGGACCCAGTACTTC
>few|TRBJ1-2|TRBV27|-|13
CASSFKGLYGYTF
TGTGCCAGCAGTTTTAAGGGCCTCTATGGCTACACCTTC
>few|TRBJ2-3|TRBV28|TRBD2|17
CASSPGLAEINTDTQYF
TGTGCCAGCAGTCCCGGACTAGCGGAGATTAACACAGATACGCAGTATTTT
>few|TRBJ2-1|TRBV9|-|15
CASSRTRGPYNEQFF
TGTGCCAGCAGCCGCACTAGAGGCCCCTACAATGAGCAGTTCTTC
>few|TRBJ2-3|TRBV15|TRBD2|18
CATSRERLGLAPPDTQYF
TGTGCCACCAGCAGAGAAAGGTTGGGACTAGCGCCACCAGATACGCAGTATTTT
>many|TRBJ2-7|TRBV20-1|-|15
CSARGRPLPSYEQYF
TGCAGTGCTAGGGGACGCCCGCTCCCCTCCTACGAGCAGTACTTC
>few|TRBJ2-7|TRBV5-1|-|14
CASSLDRVGEEQYF
TGCGCCAGCAGCTTGGACCGGGTGGGGGAAGAGCAGTACTTC
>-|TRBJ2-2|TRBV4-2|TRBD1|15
CASSTRTGKAGELFF
TGTGCCAGCAGCACCAGGACAGGGAAGGCCGGGGAGCTGTTTTTT
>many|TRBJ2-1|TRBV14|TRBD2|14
CASSLLRGGNEQFF
TGTGCCAGCAGCCTCCTCCGGGGGGGCAATGAGCAGTTCTTC
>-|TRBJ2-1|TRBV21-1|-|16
CASSRVPSRSYNEQFF
TGTGCCAGCAGCAGAGTTCCCTCGCGCTCCTACAATGAGCAGTTCTTC
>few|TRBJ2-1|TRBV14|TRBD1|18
CASSHQAFRGLYYNEQFF
TGTGCCAGCAGCCACCAAGCTTTCAGGGGGCTTTACTACAATGAGCAGTTCTTC
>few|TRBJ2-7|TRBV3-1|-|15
CASSQGTVRTHEQYF
TGTGCCAGCAGCCAAGGGACAGTCCGGACCCACGAGCAGTACTTC
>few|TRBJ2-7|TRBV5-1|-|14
CASSLGDNSYEQYF
TGCGCCAGCAGCTTGGGTGACAACTCCTACGAGCAGTACTTC
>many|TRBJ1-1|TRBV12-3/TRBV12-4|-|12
CASIGARTEAFF
TGTGCCAGCATAGGGGCTCGCACTGAAGCTTTCTTT
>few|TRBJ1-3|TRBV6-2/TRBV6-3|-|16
CASSRRDIGSGNTIYF
TGTGCCAGCAGCCGACGGGACATCGGCTCTGGAAACACCATATATTTT
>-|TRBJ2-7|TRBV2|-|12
CASSVAYYEQYF
TGTGCCAGCAGTGTGGCCTACTACGAGCAGTACTTC
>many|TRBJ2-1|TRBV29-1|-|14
CSVERRASYNEQFF
TGCAGCGTCGAACGGCGGGCCTCCTACAATGAGCAGTTCTTC
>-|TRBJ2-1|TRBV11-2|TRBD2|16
CASSLLAGGIPDEQFF
TGTGCCAGCAGCCTGCTAGCGGGGGGGATTCCCGATGAGCAGTTCTTC
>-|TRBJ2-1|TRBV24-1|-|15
CATSDLGLLGGEQFF
TGTGCCACCAGTGATTTGGGTTTATTGGGAGGTGAGCAGTTCTTC
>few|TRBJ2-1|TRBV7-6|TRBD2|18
CANPSLTAGGNSYNEQFF
TGTGCCAACCCAAGCTTGACGGCGGGAGGCAATTCCTACAATGAGCAGTTCTTC
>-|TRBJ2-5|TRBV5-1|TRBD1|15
CASSGDTGVVETQYF
TGCGCCAGCAGCGGAGATACAGGGGTCGTAGAGACCCAGTACTTC
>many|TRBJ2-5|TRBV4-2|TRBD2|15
CASSQGLAGEETQYF
TGTGCCAGCAGTCAAGGACTAGCGGGAGAAGAGACCCAGTACTTC
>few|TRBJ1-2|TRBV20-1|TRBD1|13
CSVPGQGFVGYTF
TGCAGTGTTCCGGGACAGGGTTTTGTAGGCTACACCTTC
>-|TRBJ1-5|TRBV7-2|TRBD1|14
CASSLDRGPQPQHF
TGTGCCAGCAGCTTAGACAGGGGGCCCCAGCCCCAGCATTTT
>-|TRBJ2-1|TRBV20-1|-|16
CSARASGPSSYNEQFF
TGCAGTGCTAGAGCAAGCGGGCCAAGCTCCTACAATGAGCAGTTCTTC